This TCR beta chain was retrieved from a study of T and B cells in COVID-19 patients. The wider study: Recovered patients mostly had mild to moderate COVID-19 managed as outpatients.

TRB rearrangements were amplified by multiplex PCR with BIOMED2 TRB-A/B primers. TCRdb re-called the multiplex PCR reads with MiXCR, one entry per CDR3 protein. The table shows 8,000 to 10,000 distinct CDR3 sequences, with under 30% occurring only once. This clonotype is large in the sample. Its antigen is currently unknown. TRB was amplified from approximately 250-480 ng of blood genomic DNA. V was clipped by 4 bases and J by 1 base; unmatched bases: 0. This CDR3 region has 13 residues. Germline V gene data show CDR1 as SQVTM and CDR2 as ANQGSEA. Findings of the study overall: Patients with COVID-19 reportedly showed strongly skewed T cell receptor beta variable and joining gene usage. Few blood samples existed from mildly ill patients during symptoms or early in severe cases. There were approximately 2,500 TCR clusters exclusive to the recovered cohort, 31 with low generation probability.

The genes are TRBV29-1 and TRBJ2-2, with 7 positions matching TRBD1. This TCR came from a human donor with active COVID-19. The sample was blood. The CDR3 nucleotides are TGCAGCGTTGGACAGGGGAACACCGGGGAGCTGTTTTTT. As protein: CSVGQGNTGELFF.